This TCR beta chain was obtained from a study of cytomegalovirus exposure and HLA in healthy donors. Findings of the study overall: Rarity held for most TCR sequences, but there were some public TCRs that occurred in many donors. Researchers catalogued about 160 TCR beta chains as cytomegalovirus-associated.

V lost 0 bases to trimming and J lost 9 bases; unmatched junction nucleotides: 3. The CDR3 consists of 15 residues. Germline V gives CDR1 MGHRA, CDR2 YSYEKL. Comment on this clone: Antigen unknown.

Produced via immunoSEQ multiplex PCR; TCRdb's table is partial and in-frame only. The repertoire consists of about 76,000 clones, with around 95% occurring once and the leading ten covering 1.5% to 2%. This sequence joins TRBV4-1 and TRBJ1-6; 9 nucleotides line up with TRBD1. This TCR was recovered from a woman aged 18-29 years in good health and CMV-seropositive. The source material was PBMCs. CDR3 in amino acids: CASSQDWTGVSPLHF. In DNA, the CDR3 is TGCGCCAGCAGCCAAGATTGGACAGGGGTTTCACCCCTCCACTTT.